The 12 T cell receptor beta chains in this list originate from one sample, sequenced in a study of regulatory T cells in long-lasting Graves disease. The authors built TCR beta libraries using iRepertoire HTBI primers and Arm-PCR of CDR3 regions. TCRdb re-analysed the multiplex PCR reads in MiXCR, keeping a single row per CDR3 protein. The profile covers 500,000 or so distinct CDR3 sequences, with about 16% appearing a single time and approximately 25% taken by the ten largest. Time point reported: newly diagnosed GD, antithyroid drugs for less than 3 months. PBMC RNA served as the TCR library source. These data also formed part of another study, on T cells in Graves' hyperthyroidism and ophthalmopathy.

Sample: peripheral blood mononuclear cells (PBMCs), taken at new diagnosis, from a patient treated with antithyroid drugs. Source of these receptors: a woman in her forties or fifties with Graves disease.

This clonotype showed up just a few times. The chain uses TRBV6-1 and TRBJ1-5, with TRBD1 matching over 7 bases. The germline gives CDR1 MNHNS, CDR2 SASEGT. V was clipped by 7 bases and J by 6 bases; unmatched bases: 6. The CDR3 extends over 13 amino acids. The CDR3 reads CASTEGASQPQHF. The CDR3 nucleotides are TGTGCCAGCACTGAGGGGGCTAGTCAGCCCCAGCATTTT.

This clonotype was recorded many times. The V call is TRBV20-1, the J call TRBJ2-1; D may be TRBD1 or TRBD2 (5 bases each). CDR3 size: 15 residues. V shed 5 bases and J shed 0 bases, with 14 bases lying between them. From germline, CDR1 is DFQATT and CDR2 SNEGSKA (reference sequence). Here the CDR3 DNA reads TGCAGTGCTTCCGGGACGCTGAGCTCCTACAATGAGCAGTTCTTC. Encoded protein: CSASGTLSSYNEQFF.

A word on this clonotype: One base away lies a much larger clone, so this may be a sequencing read error. This sequence joins TRBV3-1 and TRBJ1-1; weak D call: TRBD1 (5 bases). The V end was cut by 7 bases, the J end by 1 base, with 13 bases between. The length of the CDR3 is 14 residues. CDR1 LGHDT and CDR2 YNNKEL come from the germline V gene (reference sequence). In DNA, the CDR3 is TGTGCCAGCAACCAGGGCACCTCGAACACTGAAGCTTTCTTT. Protein: CASNQGTSNTEAFF.

The rearrangement links TRBV30 to TRBJ1-5; no definite D call. V lost 0 bases and J 1 base, leaving 10 bases between the germline ends. CDR3 size: 15 residues. Germline V gives CDR1 GTSNPN, CDR2 SVGIG (reference sequence). The CDR3 loop reads CAWSVPGRSNQPQHF. For the CDR3, the DNA is TGTGCCTGGAGTGTCCCGGGTCGGAGCAATCAGCCCCAGCATTTT.

The J gene is TRBJ2-2, the V gene TRBV12-3 or TRBV12-4; D remains ambiguous. This CDR3 is 14 amino acids long. The V and J ends lost 6 bases and 8 bases respectively, with 16 bases between them. This CDR3 is CASRPYRRIGELFF. In DNA, the CDR3 is TGTGCCAGCAGACCCTACCGACGGATTGGGGAGCTGTTTTTT.

This clonotype has at least ten counts. The chain uses TRBV20-1 and TRBJ2-2; D remains unclear. V shed 5 bases and J shed 2 bases, with 6 bases lying between them. The CDR3 covers 12 residues. CDR1 and CDR2 from the germline V gene are DFQATT and SNEGSKA (reference sequence). This CDR3 is CSALGNTGELFF. The CDR3 DNA reads as TGCAGTGCTCTGGGTAACACCGGGGAGCTGTTTTTT.

Comment on this clonotype: One end of the junction fails to match germline, which may point to a read error. The V call is TRBV6-2 or TRBV6-3, the J call TRBJ2-7; no reliable D call. The germline gives CDR1 MNHEY, CDR2 SVGEGT. The length of the CDR3 is 17 residues. CDR3 in amino acids: CASSYSSGQAYSYVQYF. In nucleotides, the CDR3 is TGTGCCAGCAGTTACTCGAGTGGCCAGGCTTACTCCTACGTGCAGTACTTC.

In this sample, this clonotype turned up many times. The V and J genes are TRBV15 and TRBJ2-5; D is ambiguous. Trimming left V 0 bases short and J 1 base short, with 6 bases between. CDR3 size: 14 residues. Germline V lookup: CDR1 LNHNV, CDR2 YYDKDF (reference sequence). The CDR3 here is CATSRDLAQETQYF. Here the CDR3 DNA reads TGTGCCACCAGCAGAGATTTGGCCCAAGAGACCCAGTACTTC.

This clonotype has just a few counts. This sequence joins TRBV5-1 and TRBJ1-1; tentatively, D is TRBD1 (5 bases). Trimming shortened V by 1 base and J by 5 bases, and 12 bases separated the two germline ends. Germline CDR1 is SGHRS and CDR2 is YFSETQ. The CDR3 runs to 14 residues. The CDR3 DNA reads as TGCGCCAGCAGCTTGTGGGGGAGAGAGACTGAAGCTTTCTTT. Amino acid sequence: CASSLWGRETEAFF.

This chain uses TRBV6-9 with TRBJ2-1; D is perhaps TRBD2 (6 bases). Trimming took 3 bases from V and 8 from J, leaving 20 bases between them. This CDR3 comprises 16 residues. CDR1 and CDR2 (germline): MNHGY, SVAAGI. CDR3 DNA: TGTGCCAGCAGTTACCGAGCGGGTGGGGGAAGGGATGAGCAGTTCTTC. Translating it yields CASSYRAGGGRDEQFF.

This clonotype was seen more than once but under ten times. This chain connects TRBV14 to TRBJ1-6; D is undetermined. Looked up from germline, CDR1 is SGHDN and CDR2 is FVKESK. V lost 4 bases and J lost 7, with 14 bases in between. The CDR3 contains 15 residues. Here the CDR3 reads CASSRGGLGNSPLHF. In DNA form, the CDR3 reads TGTGCCAGCAGCCGGGGAGGGTTGGGCAATTCACCCCTCCACTTT.

This clonotype has only one observation. CDR3 in amino acids: CASSEARGPSGNTIYF. The CDR3 DNA is TGTGCCAGCAGTGAAGCTCGGGGACCCTCTGGAAACACCATATATTTT. This chain links TRBV6-1 with TRBJ1-3, with a tentative D call TRBD1 (5 bases). This CDR3 comprises 16 residues. Trimming pared 0 bases from V and 0 bases from J, leaving 9 bases between. Germline V gene sequence: CDR1 MNHNS, CDR2 SASEGT.